This T cell receptor (beta chain) was captured by sequencing in a study of blood T cell repertoires in COVID-19. Study-wide context: The origin of the acute and convalescent COVID-19 samples was the United States, Italy and Spain. Sources were T cells, B-cell-depleted T cells, or PBMCs; the material itself was cDNA or gDNA.

The junction had 10 bases not matched to a gene; V was cut back by 5 bases and J by 7 bases. The CDR3 runs 16 residues. Per the germline V gene, CDR1 is MNHEY and CDR2 is SMNVEV (reference sequence). Sequencing used immunoSEQ multiplex PCR; TCRdb keeps in-frame clones, though not all of them. This sample has 150,000 to 200,000 clones; roughly nine tenths occur once, and the top ten carry 10% to 11%. Input material: peripheral blood. V is TRBV27 and J is TRBJ1-5, with 11 bases matching TRBD1. This receptor was identified in a woman aged 55-75 years with COVID-19, enrolled during active disease. CDR3 amino acids: CASSHRTGGALQPQHF. The CDR3 DNA reads as TGTGCCAGCAGTCACAGGACAGGGGGCGCGTTACAGCCCCAGCATTTT.